This TCR beta chain appears in the sequencing data of a study of CD8 T cells in ankylosing spondylitis (dated by TCRdb to 2017 to 2019). Concerning the study at large: The study set out to find disease-linked TCR variants by profiling T cell receptor beta repertoires in ankylosing spondylitis patients and healthy donors. Peripheral blood samples were taken, and synovial fluid was additionally collected from ankylosing spondylitis patients. The full study cohort was made up of about 24 ankylosing spondylitis patients and 108 healthy donors. What the work shows at the level of the full study, not this receptor alone: The disease-linked clones showed a CD8+ phenotype and occurred at relatively low frequencies in peripheral blood. According to the report, matched synovial fluid samples from ankylosing spondylitis patients were significantly enriched for the disease-linked clones. Some of the motif variants had been reported before in the synovial fluid and blood of reactive arthritis patients, a finding that suggests common disease-initiation mechanisms. A TCR beta motif of seven or eight highly homologous amino acid variants appeared characteristic of blood from ankylosing spondylitis patients.

The data were produced on an Illumina HiSeq 2500. Quantitative 5'-RACE with molecular barcodes was the method used to prepare the TCR beta libraries. The paper's processing steps were these. To identify disease-linked TCR variants, a new computational method was used, one built on a probabilistic model of VDJ rearrangement. TCRdb reworked the public reads: Q25 trimming with fastp, MiXCR clone assembly, productive beta chains retained. All rows with the same CDR3 protein become a single entry with the most common DNA and genes. TCRdb's processing, not the study's, gives the V and J calls here. This sample has under 400,000 distinct CDR3 sequences in its table, and 9.5% to 13% of those were observed once. The ten largest clones capture roughly 9% of the sample. This clonotype has a count of ten or more. Its target antigen remains unknown. Per-nucleotide qualities are absent, and no much larger clonotype sits a single base away.

From the germline V gene, CDR1 is SGHTA and CDR2 is FQGNSA. The V and J ends are trimmed by 1 base and 8 bases, leaving 9 bases between them. The CDR3 goes from the cysteine to the phenylalanine over 13 residues. Only the CDR3 region is kept as DNA, spanning 39 bases read in frame from base 1. The material sequenced was blood, either unsorted or a sorted T cell fraction (not recorded which). This clonotype originated in a female donor with ankylosing spondylitis or in good health (not recorded which). Here the chain combines TRBV7-2 and TRBJ2-1, with the D gene call left open. The encoded CDR3 is CASSLEQIDEQFF. The DNA sequence is TGTGCCAGCAGCTTAGAACAGATAGATGAGCAGTTCTTC.